Listed below are T cell receptor beta chains from one sample, sequenced in a study of beta chain features in type 1 diabetes. Data came from immunoSEQ multiplex PCR; TCRdb stores just in-frame clones and leaves some out. This sample has roughly 290,000 clones; 15% occur once, and the top ten carry less than 0.02%. Sequenced sample: naive CD4+ T cells from blood. The receptors come from a man aged 18 to 35 with type 1 diabetes. Each CDR3 is given with its conserved first and last residue. D genes are given only for firm matches. Only part of the rows carry a size: once, few, many, or a class if the clone is expanded.

TRBV9,TRBD2,16,-,TRBJ2-1,TGTGCCAGCAGCGCGACGTCTAGCGGGAGTCGAAATGAGCAGTTCTTC,CASSATSSGSRNEQFF
TRBV7-9,-,14,few,TRBJ1-2,TGTGCCAGCAGCTTTGGCCCGGCGGACTATGGCTACACCTTC,CASSFGPADYGYTF
TRBV4-1,TRBD2,16,-,TRBJ2-3,TGCGCCAGCAGGCCTAGCGGGGGGATCCTCCCAGATACGCAGTATTTT,CASRPSGGILPDTQYF
TRBV29-1,TRBD2,14,-,TRBJ2-7,TGCAGCGCCAAACTAGCGGGAGACGAAAACGAGCAGTACTTC,CSAKLAGDENEQYF
TRBV21-1,-,17,-,TRBJ2-7,TGTGCCAGCAGCCCACGGGGAGGAGTTCGGAAGATTTACGAGCAGTACTTC,CASSPRGGVRKIYEQYF
TRBV27,TRBD2,16,-,TRBJ2-3,TGTGCCAGCAGTTTAGGACTAGCCCGGTTCACGGATACGCAGTATTTT,CASSLGLARFTDTQYF
TRBV5-6,-,17,-,TRBJ2-7,TGTGCCAGCAGCCTGACCACCTCGACAGGAGCTACCTACGAGCAGTACTTC,CASSLTTSTGATYEQYF
TRBV18,TRBD1,15,few,TRBJ2-4,TGTGCCAGCACCGGACAGGGAATAGCCAAAAACATTCAGTACTTC,CASTGQGIAKNIQYF
TRBV30,TRBD2,12,-,TRBJ2-1,TGTGCCTGGAGTGTACGGGGACTAGCTCAGTTCTTC,CAWSVRGLAQFF
TRBV29-1,-,13,-,TRBJ2-1,TGCAGCGTTGAGAGGTCCCGGAACAATGAGCAGTTCTTC,CSVERSRNNEQFF
TRBV19,-,14,few,TRBJ2-1,TGTGCCAGTAGTAGCCCCCAGCGCACCAATGAGCAGTTCTTC,CASSSPQRTNEQFF
TRBV18,TRBD1,15,-,TRBJ1-1,TGTGCCAGCTCAGCAATACAGGGGAGGAACACTGAAGCTTTCTTT,CASSAIQGRNTEAFF
TRBV13,TRBD1,14,-,TRBJ2-1,TGTGCCAGCAGACCGGACAAGGGGGCTAATGAGCAGTTCTTC,CASRPDKGANEQFF
TRBV7-2,TRBD1,15,few,TRBJ2-7,TGTGCCAGCAGCCGATCGACAGGGTACTCCTACGAGCAGTACTTC,CASSRSTGYSYEQYF
TRBV6-1,TRBD1,13,-,TRBJ2-7,TGTGCCAGCAGTCGGGACAGTGCCTACGAGCAGTACTTC,CASSRDSAYEQYF
TRBV10-2,TRBD2,14,-,TRBJ2-5,TGCGCCAGCAGACTAGCGGGGGGCCAAGAGACCCAGTACTTC,CASRLAGGQETQYF
TRBV21-1,-,17,few,TRBJ2-7,TGTGCCAGCAGCAAAGACCGGCTAGCGGGGGTCCCCTACGAGCAGTACTTC,CASSKDRLAGVPYEQYF
TRBV5-4,TRBD2,15,-,TRBJ2-7,TGTGCCAGCAGCTTGCGCGGGAGGACTTCCTACGAGCAGTACTTC,CASSLRGRTSYEQYF